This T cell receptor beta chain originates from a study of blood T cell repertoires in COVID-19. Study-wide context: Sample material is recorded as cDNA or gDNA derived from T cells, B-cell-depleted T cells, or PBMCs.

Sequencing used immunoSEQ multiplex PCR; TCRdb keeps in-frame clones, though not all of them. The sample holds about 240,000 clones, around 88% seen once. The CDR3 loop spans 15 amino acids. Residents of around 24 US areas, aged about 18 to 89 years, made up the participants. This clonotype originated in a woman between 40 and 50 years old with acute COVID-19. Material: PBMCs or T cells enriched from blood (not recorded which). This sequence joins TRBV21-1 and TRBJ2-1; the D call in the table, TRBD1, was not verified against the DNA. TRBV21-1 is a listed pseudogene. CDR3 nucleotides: TGTGCCAGCAGCAACTCCGGGACAGAGGACAATGAGCAGTTCTTC. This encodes CASSNSGTEDNEQFF.